Listed below are T cell receptor beta chains from one sample, sequenced in a study of cytotoxic CD8 clonotypes in ibrutinib-treated CLL. Sequenced by immunoSEQ multiplex PCR; TCRdb stores in-frame clones only, minus some. The sample includes 200,000 to 250,000 clones, roughly 73% of them seen just once. Source: PBMCs, taken after 12 months of ibrutinib treatment. These receptor sequences come from a human donor with chronic lymphocytic leukemia. The CDR3 runs from the conserved cysteine through the conserved F or W. The D gene is left open where the match is weak. Size is stated for part of the rows, as once, few or many counts, or as a class when the clone is expanded.

TRBJ2-1	-	-	14	TRBV5-6	TGTGCCAGCAGCTTAATTGCCTCCTACAATGAGCAGTTCTTC	CASSLIASYNEQFF
TRBJ2-2	-	-	15	TRBV6-1	TGTGCCAGCAGTGAGTGGGGGCCGTTCACCGGGGAGCTGTTTTTT	CASSEWGPFTGELFF
TRBJ2-5	-	-	12	TRBV30	TGTGCCTGGCACTCAGGCCAAGAGACCCAGTACTTC	CAWHSGQETQYF
TRBJ2-3	-	-	15	TRBV19	TGTGCCAGTAGTATATCAGCGGCCAGCACAGATACGCAGTATTTT	CASSISAASTDTQYF
TRBJ1-3	-	-	13	TRBV6-1	TGTGCCAGCAGGTCCTCCTCTGGAAACACCATATATTTT	CASRSSSGNTIYF
TRBJ2-1	TRBD2	-	17	TRBV10-1	TGCGCCAGCAGTATGATGCCCGGGACTAGCGTCTACAATGAGCAGTTCTTC	CASSMMPGTSVYNEQFF
TRBJ2-1	-	-	16	TRBV29-1	TGCAGCGTTGAAGATATTGGTCTGGGGCTAGTTTGGGAGCAGTTCTTC	CSVEDIGLGLVWEQFF
TRBJ2-7	TRBD2	once	15	TRBV18	TGTGCCAGCTCTCCGGGACTAGCGGAGACCTACGAGCAGTACTTC	CASSPGLAETYEQYF
TRBJ2-1	TRBD2	once	15	TRBV9	TGTGCCAGCAGCGTATTAGCTAGCGGGGCTTTGGAGCAGTTCTTC	CASSVLASGALEQFF
TRBJ2-7	-	-	12	TRBV5-6	TGTGCCAGCAGCTTCATAGCGCGCGAGCAGTACTTC	CASSFIAREQYF
TRBJ2-2	-	-	14	TRBV29-1	TGCAGCGTTGAAAGGCAGGGAAACACCGGGGAGCTGTTTTTT	CSVERQGNTGELFF
TRBJ2-3	-	-	14	TRBV6-5	TGTGCCAGCAGCCCCGGGGCAGGGACAGATACGCAGTATTTT	CASSPGAGTDTQYF
TRBJ2-7	-	-	14	TRBV2	TGTGCCAGCAGCGCTTGGCAGGGGATCTACGAGCAGTACTTC	CASSAWQGIYEQYF
TRBJ2-1	-	-	13	TRBV9	TGTGCCAGCAGCGTAGATCGAAACTCTGAGCAGTTCTTC	CASSVDRNSEQFF
TRBJ2-3	-	-	18	TRBV21-1	TGTGCCAGCAGCAAGGGACTAGCGTGGGGTCCTAGCACAGATACGCAGTATTTT	CASSKGLAWGPSTDTQYF
TRBJ2-2	-	-	13	TRBV6-6	TGTGCCAGCAGCTACTCCTTCACCGGGGAGCTGTTTTTT	CASSYSFTGELFF
TRBJ2-7	TRBD1	once	14	TRBV5-1	TGCGCCAGCAGCAGACAGGGGGACTCCTACGAGCAGTACTTC	CASSRQGDSYEQYF
TRBJ2-6	-	-	14	TRBV2	TGTGCCAGCACGGGCATCTCTGGGGCCAACGTCCTGACTTTC	CASTGISGANVLTF
TRBJ2-7	-	few	14	TRBV27	TGTGCCAGCAGTTCCCCAGGCCCGCGTTACGAGCAGTACTTC	CASSSPGPRYEQYF
TRBJ2-7	TRBD2	few	18	TRBV2	TGTGCCAGGGGCCGGCAAGCGGGGGGCAATCCGGAAATCTACGAGCAGTACTTC	CARGRQAGGNPEIYEQYF
TRBJ2-1	-	-	15	TRBV29-1	TGCAGCGTTGAAGAGTGGCTCTCTTCCAACAATGAGCAGTTCTTC	CSVEEWLSSNNEQFF
TRBJ1-4	-	-	16	TRBV30	TGTGCCTGGAGTGCTCTCCCGGGGGGGTCGCGGGAAAAACTGTTTTTT	CAWSALPGGSREKLFF
TRBJ2-4	TRBD2	-	14	TRBV9	TGTGCCAGCAGCGTACGGACTAGCGGAAACATTCAGTACTTC	CASSVRTSGNIQYF
TRBJ1-1	-	-	15	TRBV5-1	TGCGCCAGCAGCTTAAGGGGAGCGGCGAACACTGAAGCTTTCTTT	CASSLRGAANTEAFF
TRBJ1-2	-	-	14	TRBV4-1	TGCGCCAGCAGCCAAGAGTGGAATGGCTATGGCTACACCTTC	CASSQEWNGYGYTF
TRBJ1-5	-	-	13	TRBV5-8	TGTGCCAGCAGCCCCGTTACGAATCAGCCCCAGCATTTT	CASSPVTNQPQHF
TRBJ1-4	TRBD1	few	15	TRBV6-5	TGTGCCAGCAGTTACGGGGACAGGGAAAATGAAAAACTGTTTTTT	CASSYGDRENEKLFF
TRBJ1-3	-	-	18	TRBV7-6	TGTGCCAGCAGCTTAGAAGCGGCCGGTAAAAGCTCTGGAAACACCATATATTTT	CASSLEAAGKSSGNTIYF
TRBJ2-7	-	-	14	TRBV5-4	TGTGCCAGCAGCACCCGGGACGGGACCTACGAGCAGTACTTC	CASSTRDGTYEQYF
TRBJ2-5	TRBD2	-	17	TRBV5-1	TGCGCCAGCAGCTGGGGTACTAGCGGGAGCCGCCAAGAGACCCAGTACTTC	CASSWGTSGSRQETQYF
TRBJ2-7	-	-	13	TRBV9	TGTGCCAGCAGCGTAGGAGTCTCCTACGAGCAGTACTTC	CASSVGVSYEQYF
TRBJ2-7	-	-	12	TRBV27	TGTGCCAGCGGACGGATGGGTTGGGAGCAGTACTTC	CASGRMGWEQYF
TRBJ1-2	-	-	10	TRBV2	TGTGCCAGCGGGGAAGGCGGCTACACCTTC	CASGEGGYTF
TRBJ2-2	TRBD2	-	16	TRBV5-4	TGTGCCAGCAGCTGGGGACTAGCGGGAAACACCGGGGAGCTGTTTTTT	CASSWGLAGNTGELFF
TRBJ2-3	-	-	14	TRBV7-7	TGTGCTAGCAGCCCGGGGGCGCGGGCAGATACGCAGTATTTT	CASSPGARADTQYF
TRBJ1-2	-	-	14	TRBV28	TGTGCCAGCAGACCCACAGGGTTTGACTATGGCTACACCTTC	CASRPTGFDYGYTF
TRBJ1-4	TRBD1	once	19	TRBV28	TGTGCCAGCAGCCTCGACTCGGGACAGGGGTGGGGATTTCGTGAAAAACTGTTTTTT	CASSLDSGQGWGFREKLFF
TRBJ2-3	-	-	24	TRBV29-1	TGCAGCGTTGAGTTGCAGACTAACCCTTACTACTCACAAGGGTTTTGGCGGAAAATAAATACGCAGTATTTT	CSVELQTNPYYSQGFWRKINTQYF
TRBJ2-1	-	-	13	TRBV5-1	TGCGCCAGCAGCCCAGGGGCGGACAATGAGCAGTTCTTC	CASSPGADNEQFF
TRBJ2-3	-	-	15	TRBV11-3	TGTGCCAGCAGCTTAGAAGCCCGTGCCACAGATACGCAGTATTTT	CASSLEARATDTQYF
TRBJ2-1	-	-	14	TRBV5-1	TGCGCCAGCAGCTTGTTAAACAGCAACAATGAGCAGTTCTTC	CASSLLNSNNEQFF
TRBJ2-2	-	-	16	TRBV7-8	TGTGCCAGCACCCAAGGAGGGGTCTGGAACACCGGGGAGCTGTTTTTT	CASTQGGVWNTGELFF
TRBJ1-2	-	-	15	TRBV2	TGTGCCACCCAGTCGGAGGCAGGGGCGGTAGAAGGCTACACCTTC	CATQSEAGAVEGYTF
TRBJ1-1	-	once	13	TRBV11-2	TGTGCCAGCAGCCCCCGATCCCTGACCGAAGCTTTCTTT	CASSPRSLTEAFF
TRBJ1-1	-	-	12	TRBV5-6	TGTGCCAGCAGCTTGACTCTACAGGAAGCTTTCTTT	CASSLTLQEAFF
TRBJ2-7	-	once	15	TRBV5-1	TGCGCCAGCAGCTTGACCCAGACACCTACCTACGAGCAGTACTTC	CASSLTQTPTYEQYF
TRBJ2-7	-	-	12	TRBV27	TGTGCCAGCAGTTTTTCGGAGGACGAGCAGTACTTC	CASSFSEDEQYF
TRBJ2-5	TRBD2	-	16	TRBV28	TGTGCCAGCAGCGTCATAGCGGGAGCTGAGGGGGAGACCCAGTACTTC	CASSVIAGAEGETQYF
TRBJ2-2	TRBD1	-	15	TRBV7-7	TGTGCTAGCAGCTCGACAGGGCCCAACACCGGGGAGCTGTTTTTT	CASSSTGPNTGELFF
TRBJ2-3	TRBD2	few	15	TRBV6-1	TGTGCCAGCAGTGAGACGACTAGCGGGGGGGTCGCGCAGTATTTT	CASSETTSGGVAQYF
TRBJ2-1	-	-	13	TRBV7-2	TGTGCCAGCAGCAAGGGACTTCTTCAGGAGCAGTTCTTC	CASSKGLLQEQFF
TRBJ1-1	-	-	14	TRBV18	TGTGCCAGCTCACCAGGACAGTTGAACACTGAAGCTTTCTTT	CASSPGQLNTEAFF
TRBJ2-2	-	-	16	TRBV27	TGTGCCAGCAGTAGGGTGGGTACTCTGAACACCGGGGAGCTGTTTTTT	CASSRVGTLNTGELFF
TRBJ2-2	TRBD2	-	16	TRBV5-1	TGCGCCAGCAGCAAGGGACTAGCGGGAGGGGCCGACGAGCTGTTTTTT	CASSKGLAGGADELFF
TRBJ2-7	-	-	16	TRBV27	TGTGCCAGCAGTTTATATCCGGGCCCTATCGATTACGAGCAGTACTTC	CASSLYPGPIDYEQYF
TRBJ2-5	TRBD2	-	18	TRBV4-1	TGCGCCAGCAGGTCCGGGACAGGGACTAGCGGGCCGCGGGAGACCCAGTACTTC	CASRSGTGTSGPRETQYF
TRBJ2-5	TRBD2	-	15	TRBV6-1	TGTGCCAGCAGACTAGCGCTGGGTATCCAAGAGACCCAGTACTTC	CASRLALGIQETQYF
TRBJ2-2	-	-	14	TRBV5-1	TGCGCCAGCAGCCCCCCGGATGCGGATGGGGAGCTGTTTTTT	CASSPPDADGELFF
TRBJ2-1	-	-	15	TRBV7-9	TGTGCCAGCAGCAATACGGGGGGCGGGTACAATGAGCAGTTCTTC	CASSNTGGGYNEQFF
TRBJ1-1	-	-	13	TRBV6-5	TGTGCCAGCAGGCCGGGGGCGGACACTGAAGCTTTCTTT	CASRPGADTEAFF